This T cell receptor (beta chain) was sequenced during a study of glioma-infiltrating T cells. General observations from the study: Tissue-blood divergence was below expectation in non-neoplastic patients, above in gliomas. Very few CDR3 sequences were shared between tissue and blood.

This clonotype has ten or more counts. Its target is not known. TCR alpha and beta CDR3 regions were amplified from RNA using iRepertoire nested multiplex PCR. Input was 100-400 ng of tissue mRNA or PBMC total RNA. TCRdb used MiXCR to reprocess the multiplex PCR reads, holding one entry per CDR3 protein. The table has some 6,200 distinct CDR3 sequences, about 28% seen once; the top ten hold approximately 13%. Sequencing was done on a sample of glioma tissue, nonneoplastic brain tissue, or PBMCs (not recorded which). The clonotype was recovered from a human donor with low-grade glioma or glioblastoma, undergoing nonglioma brain surgery, or in good health (not recorded which).

CDR3 nucleotide sequence: TGTGCCAGCAGCTTATTAGGTAGCTACACAAGCTCCTACAATGAGCAGTTCTTC. Protein sequence: CASSLLGSYTSSYNEQFF. The rearrangement joins TRBV7-2 to TRBJ2-1; D not resolved. The CDR3 has 18 residues. Germline values: CDR1 SGHTA, CDR2 FQGNSA. Trimming took off 2 bases at V and 0 bases at J, with 17 bases between the two ends.